These T cell receptor beta chains were read from a single sample in a study of T-cell reconstitution after alpha-beta-depleted transplantation in children. A single record per CDR3 protein comes from TCRdb applying MiXCR to the PCR reads. Among about 830,000 distinct CDR3 sequences listed, roughly 15% were seen once. Sequenced here: PBMCs, mostly from graft donor cells, sampled 360 days after TCRalphabeta/CD19-depleted stem cell transplant. Receptors originate from a male patient aged 5 to 17 who had a stem cell transplant for acute lymphoblastic leukemia, so the T cells may come from the graft donor. The CDR3 runs from the conserved cysteine through the conserved F or W. D genes are given only for firm matches. Clone size is shown for a subset of rows, as once, few, many or a class of expanded clone.

clone_size	v_call	j_call	d_call	cdr3_nt	cdr3_aa
-	TRBV7-9	TRBJ2-5	TRBD1	TGTGCGAGCAGACACCGACAGGGCGCATGGGAGACCCAGTACTTC	CASRHRQGAWETQYF
few	TRBV5-1	TRBJ2-5	TRBD2	TGCGCCAGCAGCCCCCACAGGGTCGGGGGGGACCAAGAGACCCAGTACTTC	CASSPHRVGGDQETQYF
-	TRBV20-1	TRBJ2-7	-	TGCAGTGGGCAGGGAAACTACGAGCAGTACTTC	CSGQGNYEQYF
-	TRBV25-1	TRBJ2-3	TRBD2	TGTGCCAGCTCCCCGCGGGAGGTGGGGGATACGCAGTATTTT	CASSPREVGDTQYF
few	TRBV24-1	TRBJ2-1	-	TGTGCCACCAGTGCCCAACGAGGAGGGGGCGCGGTTGGAGAGCAGTTCTTC	CATSAQRGGGAVGEQFF
-	TRBV7-6	TRBJ2-3	TRBD2	TGTGCCAGCAGCCCTCTTCTAGCGGGACTTCAAGATACGCAGTATTTT	CASSPLLAGLQDTQYF
few	TRBV10-3	TRBJ2-5	TRBD2	TGTGCCATCAGTGAGTCGATGCTAGCGGGAGAGTACTTC	CAISESMLAGEYF
many	TRBV29-1	TRBJ2-1	TRBD2	TGCAGCGTTGAAAAGCGGGAGGGCCTCAATGAGCAGTTCTTC	CSVEKREGLNEQFF
-	TRBV5-1	TRBJ2-3	-	TGCGCCAGCAGCTTGGTAGAGGCAGCTCCAGATACGCAGTATTTT	CASSLVEAAPDTQYF
once	TRBV15	TRBJ2-7	TRBD1	TGTGCCACCAGCCAACAGGGGGGAGCCTACGAGCAGTACTTC	CATSQQGGAYEQYF
-	TRBV7-9	TRBJ2-1	-	TGTGCCAGCAGCCTACTCCAGTCCCCTGAGCAGTTCTTC	CASSLLQSPEQFF
-	TRBV18	TRBJ1-1	-	TGTGCCAGCTCACCGGATCCGGGGGTATGGACTGAAGCTTTCTTT	CASSPDPGVWTEAFF
few	TRBV7-2	TRBJ2-3	-	TGTGCCAGCAGCGCCTTTACAGATACGCAGTATTTT	CASSAFTDTQYF
-	TRBV5-1	TRBJ1-6	TRBD1	TGCGCCAGCAGCTTGACAGGGGGTGGAGGGCGCTCCTATAATTCACCCCTCCACTTT	CASSLTGGGGRSYNSPLHF
-	TRBV11-1	TRBJ2-1	TRBD2	TGTGCCAGCAGGCCTTTGGCGGGAGGGCCTCATGAGCAGTTCTTC	CASRPLAGGPHEQFF
-	TRBV5-1	TRBJ2-3	TRBD2	TGCGCCAGCAGCTTTATAGCGGGAAGAAGGACAGATACGCAGTATTTT	CASSFIAGRRTDTQYF
few	TRBV7-9	TRBJ1-1	-	TGTGCCAGCAGCTTAGAGGCAGGGGAGAGTTATGGGGACACTGAAGCTTTCTTT	CASSLEAGESYGDTEAFF
few	TRBV12-3/TRBV12-4	TRBJ2-1	-	TGTGCCAGCAGAACCGGGAGCGGCGATGAGCAGTTCTTC	CASRTGSGDEQFF
-	TRBV5-1	TRBJ1-1	-	TGCGCCAGCAGCTTGGTTGTCGGGGGAGACACTGAAGCTTTCTTT	CASSLVVGGDTEAFF
few	TRBV5-1	TRBJ2-6	-	TGCGCCAGCAGCTTGAATTGGGCTGGGGTCGGGGCCAACGTCCTGACTTTC	CASSLNWAGVGANVLTF
few	TRBV12-3/TRBV12-4	TRBJ2-1	-	TGTGCCAGCAGTTTCGGCTTCTATAAGGGGGATGAGCAGTTCTTC	CASSFGFYKGDEQFF
many	TRBV6-4	TRBJ2-3	TRBD1	TGTGCCAGCAAAAAGGACAGGGGCGCAGATACGCAGTATTTT	CASKKDRGADTQYF
-	TRBV19	TRBJ2-3	-	TGTGCCAGTAGTATCTTAGCACTACCCACAGATACGCAGTATTTT	CASSILALPTDTQYF
few	TRBV10-2	TRBJ2-4	-	TGCGCCAGCAGTGGCGGAGGGTTCGCCAAAAACATTCAGTACTTC	CASSGGGFAKNIQYF
few	TRBV29-1	TRBJ2-7	-	TGCAGCTTTAATCAGGGTTCCTACGAGCAGTACTTC	CSFNQGSYEQYF
few	TRBV5-1	TRBJ2-3	TRBD2	TGCGCCAGCAGCTCCCCTAGCGGGAGCGCTCCAGATACGCAGTATTTT	CASSSPSGSAPDTQYF
few	TRBV29-1	TRBJ2-1	TRBD1	TGCAGCGTTGAACTCGGGACAGGGCGGTTCTTC	CSVELGTGRFF
-	TRBV27	TRBJ2-1	TRBD2	TGTGCCAGCAGTTTACTGTCTAGCGGGGCGAGCTCCTACAATGAGCAGTTCTTC	CASSLLSSGASSYNEQFF
-	TRBV20-1	TRBJ2-7	TRBD2	TGCAGTGCTAGTCGGACTAGCGGAGCCTACGAGCAGTACTTC	CSASRTSGAYEQYF
-	TRBV29-1	TRBJ2-7	-	TGCAGCGTGACTTTGGCAGGGACCCTTCACGAGCAGTACTTC	CSVTLAGTLHEQYF
-	TRBV15	TRBJ2-6	-	TGTGCCACCAGCAGACTTACAGGGAAAGCTGGGGCCAACGTCCTGACTTTC	CATSRLTGKAGANVLTF
few	TRBV29-1	TRBJ2-4	-	TGCAGCGTTGCAGACGGGACAAACATTCAGTACTTC	CSVADGTNIQYF
few	TRBV20-1	TRBJ1-5	-	TGCAGTGCTAGTCCAGGGAACAATCAGCCCCAGCATTTT	CSASPGNNQPQHF
-	TRBV4-1	TRBJ2-3	-	TGCGCCAGCAGCCATTCGCGCGGGGGCGCAGATACGCAGTATTTT	CASSHSRGGADTQYF
few	TRBV29-1	TRBJ2-2	-	TGCAGCGTTCGGGTCAGGGGCCTGAACACCGGGGAGCTGTTTTTT	CSVRVRGLNTGELFF
few	TRBV7-9	TRBJ2-7	TRBD1	TGTGCCAGCAGCCCTATACCCGGGACAGGAACCTACGAGCAGTACTTC	CASSPIPGTGTYEQYF
few	TRBV5-4	TRBJ2-5	-	TGTGCCAGCAGCTTAACAGCGTGGGGGTTAGAGACCCAGTACTTC	CASSLTAWGLETQYF
-	TRBV6-1	TRBJ2-3	-	TGTGCCAGCAGTGAAGCGGGACTGGGGAGCACAGATACGCAGTATTTT	CASSEAGLGSTDTQYF
few	TRBV7-3	TRBJ2-1	TRBD2	TGTGCCAGCAGGTGGTCGGCGGGAGGGCGCAATGAGCAGTTCTTC	CASRWSAGGRNEQFF
few	TRBV27	TRBJ2-3	TRBD2	TGTGCCAGCAGTTTCGGGGGACTAGCGGGAGCAGATACGCAGTATTTT	CASSFGGLAGADTQYF
many	TRBV7-8	TRBJ2-7	-	TGTGCCAGCAGCTTAGTTTACGGAGATTCCTACGAGCAGTACTTC	CASSLVYGDSYEQYF